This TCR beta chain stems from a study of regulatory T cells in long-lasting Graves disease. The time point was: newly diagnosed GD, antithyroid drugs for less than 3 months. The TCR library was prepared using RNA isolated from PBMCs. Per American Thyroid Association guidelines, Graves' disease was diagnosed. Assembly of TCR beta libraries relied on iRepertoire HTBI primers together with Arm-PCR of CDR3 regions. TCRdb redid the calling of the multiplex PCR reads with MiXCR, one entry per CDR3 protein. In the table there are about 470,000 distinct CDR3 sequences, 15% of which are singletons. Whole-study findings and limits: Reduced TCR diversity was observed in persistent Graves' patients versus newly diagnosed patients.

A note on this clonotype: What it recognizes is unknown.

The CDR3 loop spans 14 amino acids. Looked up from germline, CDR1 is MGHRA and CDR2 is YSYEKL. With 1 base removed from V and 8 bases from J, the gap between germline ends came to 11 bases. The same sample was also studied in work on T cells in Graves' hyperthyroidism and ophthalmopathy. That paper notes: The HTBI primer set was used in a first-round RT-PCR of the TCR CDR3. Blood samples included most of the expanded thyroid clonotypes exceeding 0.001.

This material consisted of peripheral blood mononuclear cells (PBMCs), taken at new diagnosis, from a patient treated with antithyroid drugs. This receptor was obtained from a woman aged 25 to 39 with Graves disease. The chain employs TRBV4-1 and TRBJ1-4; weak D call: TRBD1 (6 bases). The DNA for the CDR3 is TGCGCCAGCAGCCAAGCCAAGGGGACAGAAAAACTGTTTTTT. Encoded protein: CASSQAKGTEKLFF.